This T cell receptor (beta chain) was recorded in a study of T cells after yellow fever vaccination. TCRdb reprocessed the 5' RACE reads with MiXCR, giving one entry per CDR3 protein. The table records some 150,000 distinct CDR3 sequences, roughly 8.8% of them present only once. The V gene's germline CDR1 is SQVTM and CDR2 ANQGSEA. CDR3 length equals 16 residues. V lost 0 bases and J lost 3; bases outside the gene matches: 7. Worth noting for this clonotype: Antigen unknown.

Findings of the study overall: Peaking faster, on day 5 versus 15, the secondary response was nonetheless weaker. Just a small share of clonotypes turned up in the CD4 compartment as well as the CD8 compartment.

The chain links TRBV29-1 to TRBJ2-7; TRBD2 matches 11 bases. The receptor was derived from a young man who received the YFV17D yellow fever vaccine. The sequences come from CD8+ T cells sorted from PBMCs, collected 45 days after the yellow fever booster vaccination. This chain's CDR3 is CSVEDALAGANYEQYF. The CDR3 nucleotides read TGCAGCGTTGAAGATGCACTAGCGGGGGCGAACTACGAGCAGTACTTC.